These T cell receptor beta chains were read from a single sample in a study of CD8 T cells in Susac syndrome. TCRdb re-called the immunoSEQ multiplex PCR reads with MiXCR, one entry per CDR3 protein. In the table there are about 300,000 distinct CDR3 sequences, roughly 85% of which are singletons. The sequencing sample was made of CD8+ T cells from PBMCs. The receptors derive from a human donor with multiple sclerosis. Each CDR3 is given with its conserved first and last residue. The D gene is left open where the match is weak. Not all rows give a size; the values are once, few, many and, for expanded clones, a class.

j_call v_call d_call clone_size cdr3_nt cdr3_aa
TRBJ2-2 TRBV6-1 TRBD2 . TGTGCCAGCAGTCCGGCTAGCGGGCTATACACCGGGGAGCTGTTTTTT CASSPASGLYTGELFF
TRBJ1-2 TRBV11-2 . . TGTGCCAGCAGCTTAGACCCGACAGGATTGGCCTATGGCTACACCTTC CASSLDPTGLAYGYTF
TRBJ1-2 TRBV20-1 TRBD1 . TGCAGTGCTAGGGCGGGACAGGGTTGGTATGGCTACACCTTC CSARAGQGWYGYTF
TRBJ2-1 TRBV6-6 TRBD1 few TGTGCCAGCAGTTCCGGGACAGGGGGTTACAATGAGCAGTTCTTC CASSSGTGGYNEQFF
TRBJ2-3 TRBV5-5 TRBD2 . TGTGCCAGCAGCTGGGAGGGCCGTAGGACAGATACGCAGTATTTT CASSWEGRRTDTQYF
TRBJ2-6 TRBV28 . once TGTGCCAGCAGTTTTGCGGACCGCCTCTCTGGGGCCAACGTCCTGACTTTC CASSFADRLSGANVLTF
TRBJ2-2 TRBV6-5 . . TGTGCCAGCAGTTACTACGTAGGGGAATACTCGGACACCGGGGAGCTGTTTTTT CASSYYVGEYSDTGELFF
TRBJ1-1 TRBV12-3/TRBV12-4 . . TGTGCCAGCAGTTCACCCGATGGGGGCACTGAAGCTTTCTTT CASSSPDGGTEAFF
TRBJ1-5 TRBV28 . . TGTGCCAGCAGTTTGTACGATAGCAATCAGCCCCAGCATTTT CASSLYDSNQPQHF
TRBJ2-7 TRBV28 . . TGTGCCAGCAGTTTAGGACAGCTAAGCTCCTACGAGCAGTACTTC CASSLGQLSSYEQYF
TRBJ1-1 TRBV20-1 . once TGCAGTGCTAGTACCGGGACGGAAGCTTTCTTT CSASTGTEAFF
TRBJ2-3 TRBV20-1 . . TGCAGTGCTAGAGTTGCGAACACAGATACGCAGTATTTT CSARVANTDTQYF
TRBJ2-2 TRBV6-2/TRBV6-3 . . TGTGCCAGCAGTTACTCGAATAGCGACTACACCGGGGAGCTGTTTTTT CASSYSNSDYTGELFF
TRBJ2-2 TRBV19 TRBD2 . TGTGCCAGTACCGACGGGGGGAGCACGAACACCGGGGAGCTGTTTTTT CASTDGGSTNTGELFF